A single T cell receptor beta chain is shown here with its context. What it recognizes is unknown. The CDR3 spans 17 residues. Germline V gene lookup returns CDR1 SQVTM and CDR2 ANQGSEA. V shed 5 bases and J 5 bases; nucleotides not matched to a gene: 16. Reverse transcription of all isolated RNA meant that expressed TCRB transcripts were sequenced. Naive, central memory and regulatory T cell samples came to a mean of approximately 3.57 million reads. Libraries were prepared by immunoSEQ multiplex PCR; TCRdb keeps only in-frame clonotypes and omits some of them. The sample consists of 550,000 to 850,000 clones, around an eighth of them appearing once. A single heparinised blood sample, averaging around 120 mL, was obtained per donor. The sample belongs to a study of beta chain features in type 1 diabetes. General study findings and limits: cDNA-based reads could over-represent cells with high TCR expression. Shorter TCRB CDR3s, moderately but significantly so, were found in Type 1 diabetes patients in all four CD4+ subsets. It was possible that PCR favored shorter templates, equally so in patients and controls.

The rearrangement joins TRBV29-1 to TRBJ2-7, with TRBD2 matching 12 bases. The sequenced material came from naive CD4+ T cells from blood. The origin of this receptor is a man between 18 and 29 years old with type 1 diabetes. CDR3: CSVPRWASGGAGDEQYF. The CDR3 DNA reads TGCAGCGTTCCCAGGTGGGCTAGCGGGGGGGCCGGTGACGAGCAGTACTTC.